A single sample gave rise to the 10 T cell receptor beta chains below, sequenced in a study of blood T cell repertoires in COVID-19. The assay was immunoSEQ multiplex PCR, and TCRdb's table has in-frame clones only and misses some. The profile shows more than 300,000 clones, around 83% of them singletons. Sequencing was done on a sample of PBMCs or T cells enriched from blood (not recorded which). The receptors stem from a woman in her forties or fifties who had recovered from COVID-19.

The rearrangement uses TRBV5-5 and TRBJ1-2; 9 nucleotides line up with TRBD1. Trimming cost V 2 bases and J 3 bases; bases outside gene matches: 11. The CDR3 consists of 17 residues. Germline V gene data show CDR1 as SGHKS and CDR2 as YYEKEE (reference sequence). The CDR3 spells CASSLFTTGQGDYGYTF. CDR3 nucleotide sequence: TGTGCCAGCAGCTTATTCACAACGGGACAGGGTGACTATGGCTACACCTTC.

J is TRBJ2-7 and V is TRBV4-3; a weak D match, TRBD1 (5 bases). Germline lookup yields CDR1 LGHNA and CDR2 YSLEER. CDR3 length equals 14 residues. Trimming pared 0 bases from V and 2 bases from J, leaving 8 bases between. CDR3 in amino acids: CASSQDVGPYEQYF. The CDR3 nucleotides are TGCGCCAGCAGCCAAGACGTGGGGCCCTACGAGCAGTACTTC.

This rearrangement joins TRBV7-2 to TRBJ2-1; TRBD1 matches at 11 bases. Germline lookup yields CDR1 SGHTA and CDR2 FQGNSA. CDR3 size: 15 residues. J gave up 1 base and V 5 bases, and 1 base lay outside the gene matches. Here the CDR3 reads CASSRDRGSYNEQFF. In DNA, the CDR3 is TGTGCCAGCAGCCGGGACAGGGGGTCCTACAATGAGCAGTTCTTC.

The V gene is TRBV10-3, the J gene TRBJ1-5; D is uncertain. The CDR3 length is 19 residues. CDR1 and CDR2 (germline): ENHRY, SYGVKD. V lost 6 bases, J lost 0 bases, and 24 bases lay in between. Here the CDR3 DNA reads TGTGCCATCAGAGACCCTAGCCCGGGAGGAGCAAATAGCAATCAGCCCCAGCATTTT. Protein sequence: CAIRDPSPGGANSNQPQHF.

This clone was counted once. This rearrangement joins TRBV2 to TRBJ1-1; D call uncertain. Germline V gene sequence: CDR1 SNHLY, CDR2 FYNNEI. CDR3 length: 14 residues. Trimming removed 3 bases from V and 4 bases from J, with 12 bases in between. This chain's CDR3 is CASSEFPGTTEAFF. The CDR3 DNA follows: TGTGCCAGCAGTGAGTTTCCGGGTACCACTGAAGCTTTCTTT.

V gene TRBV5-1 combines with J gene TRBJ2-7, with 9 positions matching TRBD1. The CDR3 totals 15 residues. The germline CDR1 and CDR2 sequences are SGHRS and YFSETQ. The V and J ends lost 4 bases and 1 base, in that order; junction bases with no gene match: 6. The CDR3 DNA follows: TGCGCCAGCAGCGTATCCGGGACAGGGTCCTACGAGCAGTACTTC. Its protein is CASSVSGTGSYEQYF. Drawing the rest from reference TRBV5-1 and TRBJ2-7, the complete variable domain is KAGVTQTPRYLIKTRGQQVTLSCSPISGHRSVSWYQQTPGQGLQFLFEYFSETQRNKGNFPGRFSGRQFSNSRSEMNVSTLELGDSALYLCASSVSGTGSYEQYFGPGTRLTVT.

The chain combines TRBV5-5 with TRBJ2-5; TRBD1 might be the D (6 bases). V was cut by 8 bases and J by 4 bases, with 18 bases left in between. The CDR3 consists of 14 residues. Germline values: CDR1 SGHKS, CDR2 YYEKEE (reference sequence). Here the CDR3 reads CASTGYLAAETQYF. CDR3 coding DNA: TGTGCCAGTACAGGGTACCTGGCGGCAGAGACCCAGTACTTC.

The CDR3 DNA reads as TGTGCCAGCAGCTTAGCGTGGGACAGGGACGCCTACGAGCAGTACTTC. Translated, it gives CASSLAWDRDAYEQYF. The chain recombines TRBV11-3 with TRBJ2-7, with 9 bases matching TRBD1. CDR1 and CDR2 from the germline V gene are SGHNT and YENEEA. The CDR3 loop spans 16 amino acids. V lost 1 base and J lost 2; bases outside the gene matches: 6.

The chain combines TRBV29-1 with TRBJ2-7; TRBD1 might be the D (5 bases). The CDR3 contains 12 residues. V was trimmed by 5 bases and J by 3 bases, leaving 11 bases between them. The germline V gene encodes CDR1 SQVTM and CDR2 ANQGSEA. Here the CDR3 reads CSVTGDSYEQYF. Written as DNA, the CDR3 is TGCAGCGTTACCGGAGACAGCTACGAGCAGTACTTC.

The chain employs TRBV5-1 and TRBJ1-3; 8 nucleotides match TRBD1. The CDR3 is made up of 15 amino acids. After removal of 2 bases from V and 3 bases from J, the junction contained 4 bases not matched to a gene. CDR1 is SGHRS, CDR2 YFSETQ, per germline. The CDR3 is CASSLSGGFGNTIYF. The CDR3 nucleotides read TGCGCCAGCAGCTTATCAGGGGGCTTTGGAAACACCATATATTTT. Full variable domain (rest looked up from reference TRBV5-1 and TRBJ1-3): KAGVTQTPRYLIKTRGQQVTLSCSPISGHRSVSWYQQTPGQGLQFLFEYFSETQRNKGNFPGRFSGRQFSNSRSEMNVSTLELGDSALYLCASSLSGGFGNTIYFGEGSWLTVV.